The source of this TCR beta chain is a study of control samples from healthy donors and cancer patients. Sequencing used immunoSEQ multiplex PCR; TCRdb keeps in-frame clones, though not all of them. The sample records about 150,000 clones, roughly 93% being singletons. The CDR3 length is 14 residues. CDR1 is SGHNT, CDR2 YYREEE, per germline (reference sequence). J gave up 5 bases and V 0 bases, and 1 base lay outside the gene matches. The receptor was isolated from a man aged 50 to 59 in good health. The sample consisted of blood. This rearrangement joins TRBV5-4 to TRBJ2-3, with TRBD2 identical over 9 bases. CDR3 nucleotide sequence: TGTGCCAGCAGCTTGGCGCGGGGGGGAGATACGCAGTATTTT. This encodes CASSLARGGDTQYF.